A single sample is the source of the 7 T cell receptor beta chains below, sequenced in a study of OX40 agonist ivuxolimab in advanced cancers. Profiled with immunoSEQ multiplex PCR; TCRdb holds only in-frame clones, not every one. The sample has about 98,000 clones, 85% to 95% seen once; the top ten hold roughly 0.27%. This sample comprised CD4+ or CD8+ T cells sorted from blood, obtained in a trial of the OX40 agonist ivuxolimab. Receptor source: an adult with an advanced solid tumor such as melanoma, head and neck, liver or kidney cancer.

The J gene is TRBJ1-2, the V gene TRBV10-3; TRBD1 matches at 7 bases. V lost 3 bases and J lost 2; bases outside the gene matches: 0. CDR3 length: 13 residues. From germline, CDR1 is ENHRY and CDR2 SYGVKD. The CDR3: CAISDRGNYGYTF. The CDR3 DNA reads TGTGCCATCAGTGACAGGGGGAACTATGGCTACACCTTC.

This clone was observed a single time. The gene calls are TRBV19 and TRBJ2-4; 10 nucleotides match TRBD2. The CDR3 totals 16 residues. V shed 5 bases and J 0 bases; nucleotides not matched to a gene: 4. CDR1 and CDR2 (germline): LNHDA, SQIVND (reference sequence). For the CDR3, the DNA is TGTGCCAGTAGTGCCACTAGCGGGACAGCCAAAAACATTCAGTACTTC. This translates into CASSATSGTAKNIQYF.

The table lists this clone with a count of one. This sequence joins TRBV6-5 and TRBJ1-2; possibly TRBD1 for D (6 bases). Germline V CDR1 and CDR2: MNHEY, SVGAGI. This CDR3 has 15 residues. V shed 7 bases and J shed 3 bases, with 18 bases lying between them. CDR3 in DNA: TGTGCCAGCACAAAAAGAGGGACAACAGACTATGGCTACACCTTC. Translation gives CASTKRGTTDYGYTF.

The rearrangement uses TRBV6-6 and TRBJ2-3; TRBD2 matches at 10 bases. With V trimmed by 2 bases and J by 1 base, 0 bases remained unmatched. The germline V gene has CDR1 MNHNY and CDR2 SVGAGI (reference sequence). This CDR3 contains 15 residues. The chain's CDR3 is CASSYGTSGTDTQYF. The DNA of the CDR3 is TGTGCCAGCAGTTACGGGACTAGCGGCACAGATACGCAGTATTTT.

The gene calls are TRBV30 and TRBJ1-6; D may be TRBD1 (5 bases). Germline V gene lookup returns CDR1 GTSNPN and CDR2 SVGIG (reference sequence). This CDR3 contains 14 residues. V gave up 4 bases and J gave up 10 bases, with 17 bases separating them. CDR3 in DNA: TGTGCCTGGAAAAGGGCAGGGCTATTATCACCCCTCCACTTT. It encodes CAWKRAGLLSPLHF.

The V call is TRBV7-2, the J call TRBJ1-2, with TRBD1 matching 8 bases. V was clipped by 5 bases and J by 4 bases; unmatched bases: 3. The CDR3 length is 13 residues. Germline lookup yields CDR1 SGHTA and CDR2 FQGNSA. CDR3 in DNA: TGTGCCAGCAGCACCGGACAGGGCTATGGCTACACCTTC. Translated, it gives CASSTGQGYGYTF.

V is TRBV29-1 and J is TRBJ2-3; D not certain. Germline loops: CDR1 SQVTM, CDR2 ANQGSEA. The CDR3 extends over 12 amino acids. Between the trimmed V and J ends, which lost 6 bases and 6 bases, there was a span of 13 bases. CDR3 protein: CSVYIIPDTQYF. In DNA form, the CDR3 reads TGCAGCGTCTATATAATTCCGGATACGCAGTATTTT.